Listed below are T cell receptor beta chains from one sample, sequenced in a study of T cells after yellow fever vaccination. TCRdb fed the 5' RACE reads into MiXCR, producing one record per CDR3 protein. The data contain a few hundred thousand distinct CDR3 sequences, roughly 5.6% of them singletons. This sample comprised CD4+ T cells sorted from PBMCs, obtained on the day of the yellow fever booster vaccination. The receptors here all came from a man between 18 and 35 years old who received the YFV17D yellow fever vaccine. CDR3s include the opening cysteine and the closing phenylalanine or tryptophan. D genes are given only for firm matches. Clone size is shown for a subset of rows, as once, few, many or a class of expanded clone.

>TRBJ1-5|few|TRBV28|-
CASCGTLQPQHF
TGTGCCAGCTGCGGGACCCTTCAGCCCCAGCATTTT
>TRBJ2-1|few|TRBV4-2|TRBD2
CASSQIAGDKFNNEQFF
TGTGCCAGCAGCCAAATAGCGGGCGACAAATTTAACAATGAGCAGTTCTTC
>TRBJ2-5|-|TRBV6-2/TRBV6-3|-
CASSFSEGTQYF
TGTGCCAGCAGTTTTAGCGAAGGGACCCAGTACTTC
>TRBJ2-5|-|TRBV6-5|-
CASSSGPMRTQYF
TGTGCCAGCAGTTCCGGCCCCATGAGGACCCAGTACTTC
>TRBJ2-3|few|TRBV4-2|-
CASSQYQAGVDTQYF
TGTGCCAGCAGCCAGTACCAGGCAGGGGTGGATACGCAGTATTTT
>TRBJ2-5|-|TRBV2|-
CASRGPAVAQYF
TGTGCCAGCAGGGGACCAGCAGTGGCCCAGTACTTC
>TRBJ2-1|few|TRBV3-1|TRBD2
CASTRDSGGNEQFF
TGTGCCTCAACCCGGGACTCGGGGGGGAATGAGCAGTTCTTC
>TRBJ1-2|once|TRBV6-5|-
CASSYSFAGDYGYTF
TGTGCCAGCAGTTACTCGTTCGCAGGGGACTATGGCTACACCTTC
>TRBJ1-4|-|TRBV5-1|-
CASSLEVNEKLFF
TGCGCCAGCAGCTTGGAGGTTAATGAAAAACTGTTTTTT
>TRBJ2-3|many|TRBV10-3|TRBD2
CAISNLAGPTDTQYF
TGTGCCATCAGTAACCTAGCGGGACCCACAGATACGCAGTATTTT
>TRBJ1-1|-|TRBV4-3|-
CASSPPFRSTEAFF
TGCGCCAGCAGCCCTCCCTTCAGGTCCACTGAAGCTTTCTTT
>TRBJ2-4|many|TRBV7-2|TRBD2
CASSLALARGVLAKNIQYF
TGTGCCAGCAGCTTAGCCTTGGCGCGGGGGGTACTAGCCAAAAACATTCAGTACTTC
>TRBJ2-2|many|TRBV29-1|-
CSVETNANTGELFF
TGCAGCGTTGAAACGAACGCGAACACCGGGGAGCTGTTTTTT
>TRBJ2-1|many|TRBV15|TRBD2
CATSSRGVQYNEQFF
TGTGCCACCAGCAGCCGGGGGGTTCAGTACAATGAGCAGTTCTTC
>TRBJ2-1|few|TRBV20-1|-
CSASISPSSYNEQFF
TGCAGTGCTAGCATTTCGCCAAGCTCCTACAATGAGCAGTTCTTC
>TRBJ2-3|few|TRBV5-1|-
CASSLAPASSTDTQYF
TGCGCCAGCAGCTTGGCCCCTGCATCGAGCACAGATACGCAGTATTTT
>TRBJ2-5|many|TRBV6-5|-
CASTSSGGKTQYF
TGTGCCAGCACCTCCTCAGGGGGGAAGACCCAGTACTTC
>TRBJ2-5|few|TRBV18|TRBD1
CASSPPSRGPGETQYF
TGTGCCAGCTCACCACCCTCAAGGGGGCCAGGGGAGACCCAGTACTTC
>TRBJ2-2|-|TRBV7-3|-
CASSRPHSGELFF
TGTGCCAGCAGCCGACCCCATTCCGGGGAGCTGTTTTTT
>TRBJ1-1|-|TRBV3-1|-
CASSQGASANNAFF
TGTGCCAGCAGCCAAGGGGCATCTGCGAACAACGCTTTCTTT
>TRBJ2-4|many|TRBV7-2|-
CASTSLGADGNIQYF
TGTGCCAGCACCTCCCTCGGGGCTGATGGAAACATTCAGTACTTC
>TRBJ2-4|-|TRBV10-3|TRBD2
CAISEEPWGGENIQYF
TGTGCCATCAGTGAGGAGCCATGGGGGGGGGAAAACATTCAGTACTTC
>TRBJ2-6|few|TRBV5-1|-
CASSWGPSGANVLTF
TGCGCCAGCAGCTGGGGGCCCTCTGGGGCCAACGTCCTGACTTTC
>TRBJ1-6|-|TRBV5-6|-
CASSVDYSPLHF
TGTGCCAGCAGCGTTGACTATTCACCCCTCCACTTT
>TRBJ2-1|-|TRBV12-3/TRBV12-4|TRBD2
CASSPAGGNRHEQFF
TGTGCCAGCAGTCCCGCGGGGGGGAACCGGCATGAGCAGTTCTTC
>TRBJ1-2|many|TRBV9|-
CASSVSPQAYYGYTF
TGTGCCAGCAGCGTAAGCCCACAGGCGTATTATGGCTACACCTTC
>TRBJ2-5|many|TRBV7-2|-
CASGGYQETQYF
TGTGCCAGCGGAGGATACCAAGAGACCCAGTACTTC
>TRBJ1-2|-|TRBV29-1|TRBD1
CSVTGEGGYTF
TGCAGCGTCACAGGGGAGGGTGGCTACACCTTC
>TRBJ1-3|-|TRBV28|-
CASRKGSSGNTIYF
TGTGCCAGCAGAAAGGGAAGCTCTGGAAACACCATATATTTT
>TRBJ2-5|-|TRBV6-2/TRBV6-3|-
CASSYPPGQYSQETQYF
TGTGCCAGCAGTTACCCACCGGGGCAATACTCCCAAGAGACCCAGTACTTC
>TRBJ2-3|many|TRBV19|-
CASSIDRRLTQYF
TGTGCCAGTAGTATAGATCGCCGTCTTACCCAGTATTTT
>TRBJ2-3|few|TRBV20-1|-
CSARRDGDTDTQYF
TGCAGTGCTAGAAGGGACGGCGACACAGATACGCAGTATTTT
>TRBJ1-6|-|TRBV9|-
CASSVYHNSPLHF
TGTGCCAGCAGCGTCTACCATAATTCACCCCTCCACTTT
>TRBJ2-5|few|TRBV20-1|-
CSARDRTETQYF
TGCAGTGCTAGAGACCGAACGGAGACCCAGTACTTC
>TRBJ2-1|few|TRBV6-2/TRBV6-3|-
CASKRQGSYNEQFF
TGTGCCAGCAAGCGGCAGGGCTCCTACAATGAGCAGTTCTTC
>TRBJ1-1|-|TRBV6-6|TRBD1
CASILQGALGTEAFF
TGTGCCAGCATTCTACAGGGGGCCCTTGGCACTGAAGCTTTCTTT
>TRBJ2-1|many|TRBV7-6|-
CASSWDGRPGLFF
TGTGCCAGCAGCTGGGACGGACGCCCAGGCCTGTTCTTC
>TRBJ1-1|-|TRBV7-3|-
CASSSPGTATEAFF
TGTGCCAGCAGCTCCCCCGGGACGGCCACTGAAGCTTTCTTT